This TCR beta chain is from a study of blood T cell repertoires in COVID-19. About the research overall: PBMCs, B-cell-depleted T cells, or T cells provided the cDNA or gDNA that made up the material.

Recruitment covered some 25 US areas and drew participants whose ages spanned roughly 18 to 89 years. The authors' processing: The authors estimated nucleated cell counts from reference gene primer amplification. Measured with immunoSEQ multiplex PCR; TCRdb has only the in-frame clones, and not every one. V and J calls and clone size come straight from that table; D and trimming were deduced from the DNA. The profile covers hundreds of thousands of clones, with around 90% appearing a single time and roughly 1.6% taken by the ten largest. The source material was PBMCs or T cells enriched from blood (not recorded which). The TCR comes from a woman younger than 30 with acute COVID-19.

CDR3 region: CASSPTGTGDHEQYF. The DNA of the CDR3 is TGTGCCAGCAGCCCAACCGGGACAGGGGACCACGAGCAGTACTTC. The chain recombines TRBV6-5 with TRBJ2-7; 10 bases align to TRBD1. There are 15 residues in the CDR3. Germline V gene lookup returns CDR1 MNHEY and CDR2 SVGAGI. J was trimmed by 5 bases and V by 6 bases; bases with no gene match: 10.